This T cell receptor beta chain comes out of a study of T cell responses to AZD1222 COVID-19 vaccine. Study results and caveats: Dominant CD4 TCR responses targeted spike regions 160-218 and 743-854.

Using immunoSEQ multiplex PCR, the repertoire was profiled, and TCRdb retains in-frame clones only, with some absent. The sample carries approximately 120,000 clones, 85% to 90% recorded once. The CDR3 length is 15 residues. Germline CDR1 reads LNHNV; CDR2 reads YYDKDF (reference sequence). V was cut by 0 bases and J by 6 bases, with 11 bases left in between. Details on this clone: What it recognizes is unknown.

The sample in question was peripheral blood, obtained on day 0 of AZD1222 vaccination. The clonotype was recovered from an adult in good health. V and J are TRBV15 and TRBJ2-2; D may be TRBD2 (6 bases). The CDR3 here is CATSRDRASAGELFF. The CDR3 region has the DNA TGTGCCACCAGCAGAGATCGGGCTAGCGCCGGGGAGCTGTTTTTT.